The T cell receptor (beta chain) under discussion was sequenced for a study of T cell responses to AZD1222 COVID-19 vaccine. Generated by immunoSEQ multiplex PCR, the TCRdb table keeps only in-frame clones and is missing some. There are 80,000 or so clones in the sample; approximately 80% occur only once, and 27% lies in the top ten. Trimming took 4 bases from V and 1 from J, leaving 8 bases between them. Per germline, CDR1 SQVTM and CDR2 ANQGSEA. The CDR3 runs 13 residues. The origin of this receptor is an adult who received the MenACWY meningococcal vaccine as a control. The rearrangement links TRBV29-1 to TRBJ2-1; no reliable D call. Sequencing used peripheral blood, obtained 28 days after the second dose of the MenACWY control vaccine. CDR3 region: CSVGPRSYNEQFF. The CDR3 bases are TGCAGCGTTGGACCAAGGTCCTACAATGAGCAGTTCTTC.